These 16 T cell receptor beta chains were sequenced from one sample in a study of PD-L1 blockade in urothelial cancer. Assay: immunoSEQ multiplex PCR; the TCRdb copy retains only in-frame clones and omits some. The sample holds 95,000 to 100,000 clones, 80% to 90% seen once. Time point defined: pretreatment peripheral blood. The sequences come from PBMCs, collected around atezolizumab (anti-PD-L1) treatment. The source is a man aged 60 to 75 with urothelial cancer.

This clone was seen just once. The chain recombines TRBV5-1 with TRBJ2-1; 9 bases line up with TRBD2. Trimming removed 3 bases from V and 3 bases from J; junction bases left unmatched: 7. Per the germline V gene, CDR1 is SGHRS and CDR2 is YFSETQ. This CDR3 region has 16 residues. This chain's CDR3 is CASSSLTSGLYNEQFF. For the CDR3, the DNA is TGCGCCAGCAGCTCGCTCACTAGCGGGCTCTACAATGAGCAGTTCTTC.

The V and J genes are TRBV5-1 and TRBJ2-1, with D uncertain. This CDR3 comprises 13 residues. V was clipped by 0 bases and J by 7 bases, with 8 bases between them. CDR1 and CDR2 from the germline V gene are SGHRS and YFSETQ. Here the CDR3 reads CASSLVSGNEQFF. The CDR3 DNA follows: TGCGCCAGCAGCTTGGTGTCCGGGAATGAGCAGTTCTTC. Looking up the rest from reference TRBV5-1 and TRBJ2-1 gives the full variable domain: KAGVTQTPRYLIKTRGQQVTLSCSPISGHRSVSWYQQTPGQGLQFLFEYFSETQRNKGNFPGRFSGRQFSNSRSEMNVSTLELGDSALYLCASSLVSGNEQFFGPGTRLTVL.

J is TRBJ1-1 and V is TRBV4-1; tentative D call: TRBD1 (6 bases). Between the trimmed V and J ends, which lost 0 bases and 1 base, there was a span of 15 bases. The CDR3 consists of 17 residues. Germline loops: CDR1 MGHRA, CDR2 YSYEKL. CDR3 sequence (DNA): TGCGCCAGCAGCCAAGAAAGGGGGGGAGGGGCGAACACTGAAGCTTTCTTT. It specifies CASSQERGGGANTEAFF.

The CDR3 here is CASSLGGNTEAFF. In DNA form, the CDR3 reads TGTGCCAGCAGTTTGGGGGGGAACACTGAAGCTTTCTTT. The chain combines TRBV25-1 with TRBJ1-1; perhaps TRBD1 as D (5 bases). The V gene's germline CDR1 is MGHDK and CDR2 SYGVNS. V lost 5 bases, J lost 1 base, and 8 bases lay in between. The CDR3 is 13 amino acids.

V usage is TRBV7-3 and J usage is TRBJ2-3; a possible D gene is TRBD1 (6 bases). Germline CDR1 is SGHTA and CDR2 is FQGTGA. The V gene lost 5 bases and the J gene lost 4 bases, with 7 bases spanning the gap. The CDR3 runs 12 residues. The CDR3 DNA reads as TGTGCCAGCAGCGAGGGGGCAGATACGCAGTATTTT. The encoded protein is CASSEGADTQYF.

The chain combines TRBV5-6 with TRBJ2-5; 10 bases are a match to TRBD1. V lost 4 bases to trimming and J lost 5 bases; unmatched junction nucleotides: 5. This CDR3 spans 14 amino acids. Germline assignment: CDR1 SGHDT and CDR2 YYEEEE. The CDR3 sequence is CASSPWTGGETQYF. CDR3 bases: TGTGCCAGCAGCCCGTGGACAGGGGGGGAGACCCAGTACTTC.

This clone has only a few counts. The chain links TRBV5-5 to TRBJ2-7; 13 bases agree with TRBD2. Germline trimming cut 5 bases from V and 2 bases from J; bases unmatched to any gene: 4. The CDR3 sequence is 15 residues long. Germline assignment: CDR1 SGHKS and CDR2 YYEKEE (reference sequence). DNA for the CDR3: TGTGCCAGCAGGCCGGGACTAGCGGGACCCTACGAGCAGTACTTC. This gives the protein CASRPGLAGPYEQYF.

This clone was seen just once. The chain carries TRBV5-1 and TRBJ2-7; 12 bases fit TRBD1. Germline-derived CDR1 and CDR2 are SGHRS and YFSETQ. This CDR3 comprises 17 residues. J was trimmed by 3 bases and V by 0 bases; bases with no gene match: 7. CDR3 nucleotides: TGCGCCAGCAGCTTGGATCCCGGGACAGGGGGCTTCTACGAGCAGTACTTC. Its protein product is CASSLDPGTGGFYEQYF.

This clone was picked up one time. The rearrangement links TRBV5-6 to TRBJ2-7; perhaps TRBD2 as D (7 bases). Between the trimmed V and J ends, which lost 8 bases and 3 bases, there was a span of 21 bases. The CDR3 spans 15 residues. CDR1 and CDR2 (germline): SGHDT, YYEEEE. The CDR3 nucleotides are TGTGCCAGTACCGGAGGGGGGGAGAGGGGCTACGAGCAGTACTTC. As protein: CASTGGGERGYEQYF.

The chain joins TRBV7-9 to TRBJ1-2; possible D gene TRBD1, 6 bases. The CDR3 length is 14 residues. The V end was cut by 4 bases, the J end by 4 bases, with 13 bases between. The germline V gene has CDR1 SEHNR and CDR2 FQNEAQ (reference sequence). The CDR3 here is CASSSDRGGYGYTF. Here the CDR3 DNA reads TGTGCCAGCAGCTCGGACAGAGGTGGCTATGGCTACACCTTC.

The rearrangement joins TRBV6-5 to TRBJ2-3; 13 bases map to TRBD2. CDR1 MNHEY and CDR2 SVGAGI come from the germline V gene. V was pared by 6 bases and J by 2 bases, with 2 bases of the junction left unmatched. This CDR3 contains 15 residues. This chain's CDR3 is CASRGLAGTTDTQYF. DNA for the CDR3: TGTGCCAGCAGGGGACTAGCGGGGACCACAGATACGCAGTATTTT.

This chain's CDR3 is CAWGSPSYEQYF. DNA of the CDR3: TGTGCCTGGGGCTCACCCTCCTACGAGCAGTACTTC. The chain recombines TRBV30 with TRBJ2-7; D is uncertain. The V end lost 5 bases, the J end lost 0 bases, and 8 bases lay between the germline ends. The CDR3 length is 12 residues. Germline values: CDR1 GTSNPN, CDR2 SVGIG (reference sequence).

This clone was observed a few times. CDR3 protein: CASSFGGPNTGELFF. As DNA, the CDR3 is TGCGCCAGCAGTTTCGGGGGACCGAACACCGGGGAGCTGTTTTTT. The chain uses TRBV5-1 and TRBJ2-2, with a possible D match to TRBD2 (6 bases). Trimming shortened V by 5 bases and J by 0 bases, and 11 bases separated the two germline ends. The CDR3 runs to 15 residues. The germline CDR1 and CDR2 sequences are SGHRS and YFSETQ.

The V call is TRBV5-1, the J call TRBJ1-5; 7 nucleotides agree with TRBD1. This CDR3 is built from 14 residues. The germline V gene encodes CDR1 SGHRS and CDR2 YFSETQ. The V segment lost 4 bases and the J segment 5 bases; nucleotides outside the gene matches: 6. In DNA, the CDR3 is TGCGCCAGCAGCCGGGACAGCCTGTATCAGCCCCAGCATTTT. It encodes CASSRDSLYQPQHF. Full variable domain (remainder filled in from reference TRBV5-1 and TRBJ1-5): KAGVTQTPRYLIKTRGQQVTLSCSPISGHRSVSWYQQTPGQGLQFLFEYFSETQRNKGNFPGRFSGRQFSNSRSEMNVSTLELGDSALYLCASSRDSLYQPQHFGDGTRLSIL.

The V and J genes are TRBV30 and TRBJ1-2; D may be TRBD1 (6 bases). CDR3 length: 15 amino acids. In germline, CDR1 is GTSNPN, CDR2 SVGIG (reference sequence). Deletions cut 3 bases from V and 4 bases from J, with 18 bases between. The CDR3 bases are TGTGCCTGGAGAGAAGCGACAGGAGTGGTCTATGGCTACACCTTC. Translated: CAWREATGVVYGYTF.

The CDR3 DNA reads TGTGCCAGCAGCCTAGCCAGGGCTAATAGCAATCAGCCCCAGCATTTT. Translation: CASSLARANSNQPQHF. The V gene is TRBV4-2, the J gene TRBJ1-5; D perhaps matches TRBD1 (5 bases). The V end was cut by 4 bases, the J end by 0 bases, with 13 bases between. The CDR3 extends over 16 amino acids. Germline CDR1 reads LGHNA; CDR2 reads YNFKEQ.